The 22 T cell receptor beta chains in this list originate from one sample, sequenced in a study of control samples from healthy donors and cancer patients. Using immunoSEQ multiplex PCR, the repertoire was profiled, and TCRdb retains in-frame clones only, with some absent. The sample records roughly 150,000 clones, just over 85% being singletons. The sequenced material came from blood. All receptors come from a man between 18 and 35 years old in good health.

This rearrangement joins TRBV3-1 (or the pseudogene TRBV3-2) to TRBJ2-2; D not resolved. The germline gives CDR1 LGHDT, CDR2 YNNKEL (reference sequence). Trimming shortened V by 8 bases and J by 2 bases, and 6 bases separated the two germline ends. CDR3 length equals 12 residues. As DNA, the CDR3 is TGTGCCAGCCGTTTAAACACCGGGGAGCTGTTTTTT. It encodes CASRLNTGELFF.

The chain has TRBV4-1 and TRBJ2-5; 10 bases are a match to TRBD2. After removal of 0 bases from V and 1 base from J, the junction contained 2 bases not matched to a gene. The CDR3 is made up of 16 amino acids. Germline loops: CDR1 MGHRA, CDR2 YSYEKL. The DNA for the CDR3 is TGCGCCAGCAGCCAAGATATAGCGGGGGGCCAAGAGACCCAGTACTTC. This gives the protein CASSQDIAGGQETQYF.

This clone appeared once. The rearrangement uses TRBV27 and TRBJ2-7; TRBD1 might be the D (6 bases). This CDR3 spans 12 amino acids. V was cut by 6 bases and J by 5 bases, with 11 bases left in between. The germline gives CDR1 MNHEY, CDR2 SMNVEV (reference sequence). CDR3 protein: CASSIQGHEQYF. The CDR3 bases are TGTGCCAGCAGCATACAGGGTCACGAGCAGTACTTC.

Only one count was recorded for this clone. This chain links TRBV20-1 with TRBJ1-2; D remains unclear. The CDR3 sequence is 11 residues long. CDR1 is DFQATT, CDR2 SNEGSKA, per germline (reference sequence). Trimming stripped 5 bases from V and 2 bases from J, with 6 bases between. CDR3 loop: CSAGRNYGYTF. The CDR3 DNA reads TGCAGTGCTGGACGGAACTATGGCTACACCTTC.

This clone ranks as medium-sized. The chain combines TRBV25-1 with TRBJ1-1; a weak D match, TRBD1 (6 bases). Germline V gene data show CDR1 as MGHDK and CDR2 as SYGVNS. V dropped 3 bases and J dropped 4 bases, with 12 bases sitting between them. This CDR3 spans 14 amino acids. The CDR3 bases are TGTGCCAGCAGTGACCCGGGACAAGGCACTGAAGCTTTCTTT. This translates into CASSDPGQGTEAFF.

This sequence joins TRBV28 and TRBJ2-7; D gene uncertain. The CDR3 is made up of 12 amino acids. CDR1 and CDR2 from the germline V gene are MDHEN and SYDVKM. Deletions cut 6 bases from V and 0 bases from J, with 6 bases between. CDR3 sequence reads: CASRGSSYEQYF. In DNA, the CDR3 is TGTGCCAGCAGGGGGTCCTCCTACGAGCAGTACTTC.

The rearrangement uses TRBV4-3 and TRBJ2-3; 13 bases fit TRBD2. This CDR3 has 17 residues. Germline CDR1 is LGHNA and CDR2 is YSLEER. Trimming took 3 bases from V and 1 from J; bases not matched to a gene: 4. CDR3 DNA: TGCGCCAGCAGCCAGGGGACTAGCGGGGATGGCACAGATACGCAGTATTTT. Translated, it gives CASSQGTSGDGTDTQYF.

This sequence joins TRBV6-4 and TRBJ2-6; maybe TRBD1 (6 bases). Germline CDR1 is MRHNA and CDR2 is SNTAGT. V lost 0 bases and J 0 bases, leaving 6 bases between the germline ends. The CDR3 covers 16 residues. The CDR3 DNA reads as TGTGCCAGCAGTGACTCAGGGGGCTCTGGGGCCAACGTCCTGACTTTC. It encodes CASSDSGGSGANVLTF.

The CDR3 here is CASSHGGIQETQYF. CDR3 nucleotide sequence: TGTGCCAGCAGCCATGGGGGAATACAAGAGACCCAGTACTTC. The chain has TRBV7-3 and TRBJ2-5; D may be TRBD1 or TRBD2 (5 bases each). The CDR3 has 14 amino acids. The germline V gene encodes CDR1 SGHTA and CDR2 FQGTGA. V was pared by 5 bases and J by 2 bases, with 12 bases between.

The chain recombines TRBV11-2 with TRBJ2-2; TRBD1 matches 7 bases. The V gene end was trimmed by 5 bases and the J gene end by 4 bases; junction bases not matched to a gene: 10. This CDR3 region has 16 residues. Germline CDR1 reads SGHAT; CDR2 reads FQNNGV. The CDR3 DNA reads as TGTGCCAGCAGCCCGCCCAGCACAGGGGTCACCGGGGAGCTGTTTTTT. It encodes CASSPPSTGVTGELFF. The whole variable domain, filled in from reference TRBV11-2 and TRBJ2-2, reads EAGVAQSPRYKIIEKRQSVAFWCNPISGHATLYWYQQILGQGPKLLIQFQNNGVVDDSQLPKDRFSAERLKGVDSTLKIQPAKLEDSAVYLCASSPPSTGVTGELFFGEGSRLTVL.

V is TRBV28 and J is TRBJ2-1; TRBD2 aligns across 9 bases. With V trimmed by 0 bases and J by 3 bases, 6 bases remained unmatched. The CDR3 is 17 amino acids. Germline-derived CDR1 and CDR2 are MDHEN and SYDVKM. The CDR3 DNA sequence: TGTGCCAGCAGTTTATGGCGGGGGGGAGAAATCTACAATGAGCAGTTCTTC. Residues: CASSLWRGGEIYNEQFF.

This clone showed up just once. The chain couples TRBV6-6 to TRBJ2-7; TRBD2 might be the D (6 bases). The germline CDR1 and CDR2 sequences are MNHNY and SVGAGI (reference sequence). This CDR3 comprises 12 residues. The ends were cut back, 7 bases at V and 4 bases at J, with 11 bases in the middle. The CDR3 protein is CASTGAGYEQYF. The CDR3 nucleotides are TGTGCCAGCACCGGGGCGGGATACGAGCAGTACTTC.

This clone was seen just once. The chain is built from TRBV18 and TRBJ2-5; D assignment may be TRBD1 or TRBD2 (5 bases each). This CDR3 has 15 amino acids. Trimming pared 6 bases from V and 2 bases from J, leaving 16 bases between. Per germline, CDR1 KGHSH and CDR2 LQKENI. The CDR3 reads CASSQSLRGQETQYF. The CDR3 DNA reads as TGTGCCAGCTCGCAGTCCCTGAGGGGACAAGAGACCCAGTACTTC.

The chain recombines TRBV3-1 (or the pseudogene TRBV3-2) with TRBJ1-2, with D perhaps TRBD1 (5 bases). The ends were cut back, 8 bases at V and 0 bases at J, with 13 bases in the middle. CDR1 LGHDT and CDR2 YNNKEL come from the germline V gene (reference sequence). This CDR3 region has 14 residues. CDR3 coding DNA: TGTGCCAGCCGCAGCGCGGGGGCTAACTATGGCTACACCTTC. Its translation is CASRSAGANYGYTF.

The J gene is TRBJ1-4, the V gene TRBV2; no firm D call. Germline CDR1 and CDR2: SNHLY and FYNNEI. This CDR3 has 15 amino acids. The V and J ends lost 3 bases and 4 bases respectively, with 12 bases between them. This CDR3 is CASSEGGWGNEKLFF. Here the CDR3 DNA reads TGTGCCAGCAGTGAGGGAGGGTGGGGTAATGAAAAACTGTTTTTT. The full variable domain, with the rest looked up from reference TRBV2 and TRBJ1-4, is EPEVTQTPSHQVTQMGQEVILRCVPISNHLYFYWYRQILGQKVEFLVSFYNNEISEKSEIFDDQFSVERPDGSNFTLKIRSTKLEDSAMYFCASSEGGWGNEKLFFGSGTQLSVL.

The gene calls are TRBV3-1 (or the pseudogene TRBV3-2) and TRBJ1-2, with a tentative D call TRBD1 (6 bases). The CDR3 length is 14 residues. V was trimmed by 5 bases and J by 4 bases, leaving 14 bases between them. Germline assignment: CDR1 LGHDT and CDR2 YNNKEL (reference sequence). CDR3 DNA: TGTGCCAGCAGCGCGAGGACAGAGCTCTATGGCTACACCTTC. Its protein is CASSARTELYGYTF.

The chain recombines TRBV14 with TRBJ2-7, with D maybe TRBD1 (6 bases). Per the germline V gene, CDR1 is SGHDN and CDR2 is FVKESK. This CDR3 region has 15 residues. Trimming took 4 bases from V and 0 from J, leaving 13 bases between them. The chain's CDR3 is CASSLRGEGSYEQYF. In nucleotides, the CDR3 is TGTGCCAGCAGCCTCAGGGGAGAGGGCTCCTACGAGCAGTACTTC.

The CDR3 protein is CASSPGQGNYEQYF. In DNA, the CDR3 is TGCGCCAGCAGCCCCGGGCAGGGAAACTACGAGCAGTACTTC. V gene TRBV5-1 combines with J gene TRBJ2-7, with TRBD1 as a possible D gene (5 bases). The CDR3 extends over 14 amino acids. The V end lost 4 bases, the J end lost 3 bases, and 14 bases lay between the germline ends. CDR1 and CDR2 (germline): SGHRS, YFSETQ.

The chain links TRBV15 to TRBJ2-5; D is ambiguous. The germline V and J ends were trimmed by 0 bases and 3 bases, with 11 bases remaining between them. Germline V gene lookup returns CDR1 LNHNV and CDR2 YYDKDF (reference sequence). There are 15 residues in the CDR3. The chain's CDR3 is CATSRDSRVEETQYF. CDR3 bases: TGTGCCACCAGCAGAGATAGTCGGGTGGAAGAGACCCAGTACTTC.

This sequence joins TRBV1 and TRBJ2-1. TRBV1 is shown as a pseudogene. CDR3 length: 9 residues. The CDR3 nucleotides are TGCACCAGCAGCCAAGGACAGTTCTTC. Amino acid sequence: CTSSQGQFF.

The rearrangement links TRBV5-4 to TRBJ2-1; TRBD2 agrees at 8 bases. The V and J ends lost 0 bases and 4 bases, in that order; junction bases with no gene match: 6. The length of the CDR3 is 16 residues. CDR1 is SGHNT and CDR2 is YYREEE in the germline V gene (reference sequence). The CDR3 DNA reads as TGTGCCAGCAGCTTGGCCGGGGGGGCCGGATACAATGAGCAGTTCTTC. Protein sequence: CASSLAGGAGYNEQFF.

This clone came up a few times. This sequence joins TRBV4-3 and TRBJ1-1, with TRBD1 matching over 8 bases. V was clipped by 4 bases and J by 7 bases; unmatched bases: 14. The CDR3 length is 16 residues. The germline V gene has CDR1 LGHNA and CDR2 YSLEER. The CDR3 loop is CASSPYGRQGAGEAFF. CDR3 sequence (DNA): TGCGCCAGCAGCCCTTACGGCAGGCAGGGGGCCGGTGAAGCTTTCTTT.